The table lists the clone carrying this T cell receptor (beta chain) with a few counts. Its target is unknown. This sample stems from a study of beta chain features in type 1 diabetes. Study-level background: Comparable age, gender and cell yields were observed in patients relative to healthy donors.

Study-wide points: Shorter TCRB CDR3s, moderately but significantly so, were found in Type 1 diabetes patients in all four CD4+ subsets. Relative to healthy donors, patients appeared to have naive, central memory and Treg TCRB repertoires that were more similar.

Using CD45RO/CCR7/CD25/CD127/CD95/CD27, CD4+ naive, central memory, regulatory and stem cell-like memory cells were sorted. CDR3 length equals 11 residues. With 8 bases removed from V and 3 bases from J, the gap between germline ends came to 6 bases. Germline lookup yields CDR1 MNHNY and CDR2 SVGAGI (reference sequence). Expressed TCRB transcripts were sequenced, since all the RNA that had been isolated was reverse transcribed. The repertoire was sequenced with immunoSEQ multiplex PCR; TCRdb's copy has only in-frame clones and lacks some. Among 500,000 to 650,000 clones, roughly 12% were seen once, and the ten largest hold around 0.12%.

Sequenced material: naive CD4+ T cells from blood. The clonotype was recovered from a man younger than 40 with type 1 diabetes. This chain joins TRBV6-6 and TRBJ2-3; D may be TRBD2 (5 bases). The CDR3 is CASGGTDTQYF. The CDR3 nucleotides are TGTGCCAGCGGAGGAACAGATACGCAGTATTTT.